This T cell receptor beta chain was sequenced for a study of shared clonotypes between healthy human individuals. General observations from the study: In having few donors, the study represented limited genetic and exposure-history diversity.

In regard to this clone: Its antigen is as yet unknown.

Data came from immunoSEQ multiplex PCR; TCRdb stores just in-frame clones and leaves some out. The sample has roughly 2,300,000 clones; under 95% are singletons. Germline CDR1 and CDR2: MDHEN and SYDVKM. The CDR3 sequence is 16 residues long. Trimming left V 10 bases short and J 1 base short, with 20 bases between. This TCR was recovered from a man younger than 30 in good health. Some clones in this sample may be carry-over from other donors' samples. Material: naive CD4+ T cells from PBMCs. Specified subset: CD45RA+ positively selected. The gene calls are TRBV28 and TRBJ1-5; the D gene is possibly TRBD1 (6 bases). The CDR3 reads CATCYSGQGSNQPQHF. CDR3 in DNA: TGTGCCACCTGTTATTCAGGGCAGGGGAGCAATCAGCCCCAGCATTTT.